These T cell receptor beta chains were read from a single sample in a study of blood T cells in healthy people across ages. TCRdb independently ran MiXCR on the 5' RACE reads; one entry per CDR3 protein. The sample consists of 1.5 million to 2 million distinct CDR3 sequences, about 49% of them appearing once. Sequencing input: blood. These receptors all stem from a woman in her 40s in good health. CDR3s include the opening cysteine and the closing phenylalanine or tryptophan. The D gene is left open where the match is weak. Rows give clone size only sometimes, using once, few, many, or a class for an expanded clone.

>-|-|TRBV6-5|TRBJ2-4
TGTGCCAGCAGTCAGGGTCTCACCAAAAACATTCAGTACTTC
CASSQGLTKNIQYF
>-|TRBD2|TRBV4-1|TRBJ2-3
TGCGCCAGCAGCCAAGGAGGCGGGGGGGATGCAGATACGCAGTATTTT
CASSQGGGGDADTQYF
>-|-|TRBV6-2/TRBV6-3|TRBJ2-1
TGTGCCAGCAGTTACGGGGTTGATAGGCGGGGCAGTGAGCAGTTCTTC
CASSYGVDRRGSEQFF
>-|-|TRBV25-1|TRBJ2-3
TGTGCCAGCAGTGAATACGGGGGGCGGTATTTT
CASSEYGGRYF
>-|TRBD2|TRBV6-2/TRBV6-3|TRBJ2-3
TGTGCCAGCAGTTTTATCCCGGGAGGAACGAGGCCCGATACGCAGTATTTT
CASSFIPGGTRPDTQYF
>few|TRBD2|TRBV6-5|TRBJ2-5
TGTGCCAGCAGTTACTCGAGCGGGGGCAGGGGAGAGACCCAGTACTTC
CASSYSSGGRGETQYF
>once|TRBD2|TRBV28|TRBJ2-7
TGTGCCACCAGTTTAGTTAGCGGGGGGTACAATGAGCAGTACTTC
CATSLVSGGYNEQYF
>-|-|TRBV7-2|TRBJ2-5
TGTGCCAGCACCATTAGGGGGACCTCTAGGGGTGAGCAGTACTTC
CASTIRGTSRGEQYF
>once|-|TRBV7-2|TRBJ2-1
TGTGCCAGCAGCTTAACAAGTCCGGGAAGATACAATGAGCAGTTCTTC
CASSLTSPGRYNEQFF
>few|-|TRBV4-3|TRBJ1-5
TGCGCCAGCAGCCAAGGGGTCGGTCAGCCCCAGCATTTT
CASSQGVGQPQHF
>-|TRBD2|TRBV5-6|TRBJ2-1
TGTGCCAGCAGCTGGGGACTAGCGGGGGAGTTCTACAATGAGCAGTTCTTC
CASSWGLAGEFYNEQFF
>once|TRBD2|TRBV9|TRBJ2-5
TGTGCCAGCGGAGGAAGGGAAGAAGCGGGATACAATGAGCAGTACTTC
CASGGREEAGYNEQYF
>-|-|TRBV14|TRBJ2-7
TGTGCCAGCAGCCAAGTATCAGCGTACGAGCAGTACTTC
CASSQVSAYEQYF
>-|-|TRBV7-2|TRBJ2-7
TGTGCCAGCAGCTTAGCTCTGAGGGGGGGGCCCAGCTCCTACGAGCAGTACTTC
CASSLALRGGPSSYEQYF
>few|-|TRBV25-1|TRBJ2-4
TGTGCCAGCAGTGAAGGGACCGATCAGTACTTC
CASSEGTDQYF
>-|TRBD1|TRBV20-1|TRBJ1-5
TGCAGTGCTACAGACAGGGGGGCCGGCAATCAGCCCCAGCATTTT
CSATDRGAGNQPQHF
>many|TRBD1|TRBV29-1|TRBJ2-7
TGCAGCGTTGGACCACGACAGGGGCCCTACGAGCAGTACTTC
CSVGPRQGPYEQYF
>-|TRBD1|TRBV5-1|TRBJ1-1
TGCGCCAGCAGCTTGGGGGGGACAGTGAACACTGAAGCTTTCTTT
CASSLGGTVNTEAFF
>few|-|TRBV7-2|TRBJ2-3
TGTGCCAGCAGGTTACGCTTTCTCGGGGGAGCGGATACGCAGTATTTT
CASRLRFLGGADTQYF
>-|TRBD2|TRBV12-3/TRBV12-4|TRBJ2-5
TGTGCCAGCAGACCTAGCGGGGGGTTACGCAATGAGCAGTACTTC
CASRPSGGLRNEQYF
>-|TRBD2|TRBV4-2|TRBJ2-1
TGTGCCAGCAGCCAGGCACCGACTAGCGGGGGGCGCAATGAGCAGTTCTTC
CASSQAPTSGGRNEQFF
>-|-|TRBV7-9|TRBJ2-7
TGTGCCAGCAGCTTCGACGAGCACAGCGAAAGCTCCTACGAGCAGTACTTC
CASSFDEHSESSYEQYF
>-|TRBD2|TRBV4-3|TRBJ2-3
TGCGCCAGCAGCCAAGAACTCTCGCTGGGCGGGAGTCCCCCAGATACGCAGTATTTT
CASSQELSLGGSPPDTQYF
>-|-|TRBV20-1|TRBJ2-7
TGCAGTGCTAGAGACTTTACTAGTGAGCAGTACTTC
CSARDFTSEQYF
>-|TRBD1|TRBV6-2/TRBV6-3|TRBJ1-2
TGTGCCAGCAGTTACCCATTGACAGGGGCAGACTATGGCTACACCTTC
CASSYPLTGADYGYTF
>few|TRBD1|TRBV25-1|TRBJ2-7
TGTGCCAGCAGTGGGGGGGACAGGGAGATCTACGAGCAGTACTTC
CASSGGDREIYEQYF
>-|TRBD2|TRBV12-3/TRBV12-4|TRBJ2-1
TGTGCCAGCAGCTCCGCCAGGACTAGCGGGGCCTACAATGAGCAGTTCTTC
CASSSARTSGAYNEQFF
>-|TRBD1|TRBV9|TRBJ2-5
TGTGCCAGCAGCGCCGGGACAGTAGGAGAGACCCAGTACTTC
CASSAGTVGETQYF
>few|TRBD1|TRBV7-9|TRBJ1-2
TGTGCCAGCAGCTCCAGGACAGGGGCCGTCTATGGCTACACCTTC
CASSSRTGAVYGYTF
>-|TRBD1|TRBV2|TRBJ2-5
TGTGCCAGCCCCTTAGTGGGGCAGGGGGCGGGAGAGACCCAGTACTTC
CASPLVGQGAGETQYF
>few|-|TRBV6-1|TRBJ2-1
TGTGCCAGCAGTGATCCGGCCAGGGGTTACAATGAGCAGTTCTTC
CASSDPARGYNEQFF
>few|-|TRBV15|TRBJ1-2
TGTGCCACCAGCAAGACAGTCACGTATGGCTACACCTTC
CATSKTVTYGYTF
>-|TRBD2|TRBV4-3|TRBJ2-3
TGCGCCAGCAGCCAGGCTGTGGCGGGGGGGACAGATACGCAGTATTTT
CASSQAVAGGTDTQYF
>few|TRBD2|TRBV7-2|TRBJ2-7
TGTGCCAGCAGCTTAGGAGCGGGAAACGAGCAGTACTTC
CASSLGAGNEQYF
>-|-|TRBV13|TRBJ1-2
TGTGCCAGCAGCGCAGGAATCAGCTATGGCTACACCTTC
CASSAGISYGYTF
>-|TRBD2|TRBV20-1|TRBJ2-1
TGCAGGGGGAAATGGGAGGGCCCGCTCCAGTTCTTC
CRGKWEGPLQFF
>few|-|TRBV10-3|TRBJ1-4
TGTGCCTCCACTAAGGCCCCTAATGAAAAACTGTTTTTT
CASTKAPNEKLFF
>-|TRBD2|TRBV7-2|TRBJ2-7
TGTGCCAGCAGCGAGACTAGCGGCACCTACAATGAGCAGTACTTC
CASSETSGTYNEQYF
>few|TRBD1|TRBV6-2/TRBV6-3|TRBJ2-5
TGTGCCAGCAGCCCCTGGGACAGGGCCCAAGAGACCCAGTACTTC
CASSPWDRAQETQYF
>-|TRBD2|TRBV5-1|TRBJ2-5
TGCGCCAGCACTTATTCAAGCGGGGGGGCTCAAGAGACCCAGTACTTC
CASTYSSGGAQETQYF
>-|-|TRBV4-2|TRBJ1-2
TGTGCCAGCAATCTCGAGGGGCAGGGAGGTGGCTACACCTTC
CASNLEGQGGGYTF
>-|TRBD1|TRBV6-5|TRBJ2-7
TGTGCCAGCATTGCCGCCGGGACAGAGTACTTC
CASIAAGTEYF
>-|-|TRBV7-3|TRBJ2-3
TGTGCCAGCAGCTTATCGGGGGCTCGGGCCGATACGCAGTATTTT
CASSLSGARADTQYF
>-|-|TRBV20-1|TRBJ2-7
TGCAGTGCAAGCAACAGAACCTACGAGCAGTACTTC
CSASNRTYEQYF
>few|TRBD2|TRBV3-1|TRBJ2-7
TGTGCCAGCAGTACGACTAGCGGAACCTACGAGCAGTACTTC
CASSTTSGTYEQYF